The 19 T cell receptor beta chains in this list originate from one sample, sequenced in a study of molecular identifiers for immune sequencing clone quantification. Each CDR3 protein is one row after TCRdb ran MiXCR on the PCR reads. The sample lists about 640,000 distinct CDR3 sequences, around 20% occurring once. Input material: naive CD8+ T cells from blood, with Jurkat cell RNA spiked in. Subset given: FACS-sorted CD8+CD4-CCR7+CD45RA+ naive T cells. The receptors were gathered from a human donor in good health. Some libraries in this study had Jurkat cell RNA spiked in.

Details on this clonotype: A much larger clone sits a single nucleotide away, making a read error possible. The rearrangement links TRBV4-1 to TRBJ2-2; D call uncertain. Germline CDR1 MGHRA, CDR2 YSYEKL. The CDR3 contains 16 residues. V shed 5 bases and J shed 4 bases, with 17 bases lying between them. In nucleotides, the CDR3 is TGCGCCAGCAGCTACCGGGCAGGCGGTAGCACCGGGGAGCTGTTTTTT. This gives the protein CASSYRAGGSTGELFF.

This clonotype occurred many times. As DNA, the CDR3 is TGTGCCATCAGCGATGACAACAACTATGGCTACACCTTC. It encodes CAISDDNNYGYTF. The chain links TRBV10-3 to TRBJ1-2; D not certain. V was cut by 6 bases and J by 2 bases, with 10 bases left in between. The CDR3 contains 13 residues. In germline, CDR1 is ENHRY, CDR2 SYGVKD.

This clonotype was counted ten times or more. This chain links TRBV2 with TRBJ1-5; tentative D call: TRBD1 (6 bases). The CDR3 extends over 15 amino acids. From germline, CDR1 is SNHLY and CDR2 FYNNEI. V lost 4 bases and J 0 bases, leaving 10 bases between the germline ends. The CDR3 DNA reads as TGTGCCAGCAGTGGGTCAGGGGTTAGCAATCAGCCCCAGCATTTT. Amino acids: CASSGSGVSNQPQHF.

Points on this clonotype: A much larger clone differs by one base, so this may be a read error. The rearrangement joins TRBV30 to TRBJ2-1, with a weak D call TRBD1 (6 bases). V was cut by 6 bases and J by 5 bases, with 11 bases left in between. Germline V gives CDR1 GTSNPN, CDR2 SVGIG (reference sequence). This CDR3 is built from 12 residues. The CDR3 DNA is TGTGCCTGCTTAGGGGGAGACAATGAGCAGTTCTTC. This translates into CACLGGDNEQFF.

This clonotype was counted ten times or more. V and J are TRBV7-8 and TRBJ1-3; 7 bases are a match to TRBD1. This CDR3 contains 15 residues. The ends lost 5 bases at V and 3 bases at J; junction bases unmatched: 7. Germline V gene data show CDR1 as SGHVS and CDR2 as FQNEAQ. CDR3 protein: CASSTKTGIGNTIYF. The DNA of the CDR3 is TGTGCCAGCAGCACCAAGACAGGGATTGGAAACACCATATATTTT.

The rearrangement uses TRBV19 and TRBJ2-3; no clear D. The CDR3 contains 13 residues. Trimming removed 3 bases from V and 3 bases from J, with 7 bases in between. Germline loops: CDR1 LNHDA, CDR2 SQIVND (reference sequence). CDR3 DNA: TGTGCCAGTAGTATGGTACGGACAGATACGCAGTATTTT. Protein: CASSMVRTDTQYF.

Many counts were recorded for this clonotype. The chain carries TRBV20-1 and TRBJ2-7, with TRBD2 matching 7 bases. CDR3 length equals 14 residues. The V gene's germline CDR1 is DFQATT and CDR2 SNEGSKA (reference sequence). V gave up 5 bases and J gave up 6 bases; unmatched junction bases: 13. The CDR3 reads CSAEEEREGSEQYF. Written as DNA, the CDR3 is TGCAGTGCTGAAGAAGAGCGGGAAGGAAGCGAGCAGTACTTC.

A word on this clonotype: Given the absence of the conserved phenylalanine or tryptophan at the CDR3 end, a read error is likely. The rearrangement links TRBV5-6 to TRBJ2-1; no definite D call. CDR3 size: 12 residues. Per germline, CDR1 SGHDT and CDR2 YYEEEE. V lost 0 bases and J 8 bases, leaving 6 bases between the germline ends. In DNA form, the CDR3 reads TGTGCCAGCAGCTTGGTAGGGTATGAGCAGTTCTCC. This encodes CASSLVGYEQFS.

There are many counts of this clonotype. J is TRBJ2-7 and V is TRBV29-1; D is ambiguous. V lost 2 bases to trimming and J lost 2 bases, with 4 bases between them. Germline V CDR1 and CDR2: SQVTM, ANQGSEA. The CDR3 has 11 amino acids. The CDR3 DNA reads TGCAGCGTTGAAATGGCCTACGAGCAGTACTTC. It specifies CSVEMAYEQYF.

Note on this clonotype: A much more abundant neighbour one base away suggests this may be a read error. This rearrangement joins TRBV27 to TRBJ2-3; possible D gene TRBD1, 5 bases. Germline CDR1 MNHEY, CDR2 SMNVEV (reference sequence). The CDR3 sequence is 14 residues long. As DNA, the CDR3 is TGTGCCAGCAGTTTTACACCTAACACAGGTACGCAGTATTTT. This sequence encodes CASSFTPNTGTQYF.

This chain connects TRBV7-2 to TRBJ2-2; the D gene is possibly TRBD1 (6 bases). There are 16 residues in the CDR3. Germline assignment: CDR1 SGHTA and CDR2 FQGNSA. Trimming pared 4 bases from V and 7 bases from J, leaving 19 bases between. As DNA, the CDR3 is TGTGCCAGCAGCTCGATCCTAGGGACAAGAAACGGGGAGCTGTTTTTT. Protein product: CASSSILGTRNGELFF.

This clonotype came up many times. The rearrangement joins TRBV6-5 to TRBJ2-1, with TRBD2 matching 7 bases. Germline assignment: CDR1 MNHEY and CDR2 SVGAGI. V was pared by 1 base and J by 4 bases, with 7 bases of the junction left unmatched. This CDR3 contains 16 residues. CDR3 nucleotide sequence: TGTGCCAGCAGTTACTGGGCTAGCGGCCAGTACAATGAGCAGTTCTTC. This encodes CASSYWASGQYNEQFF.

As concerns this clonotype: Given a much more abundant clone one base away, this may be a read error. The chain combines TRBV30 with TRBJ2-7; D might be TRBD1 (5 bases). The CDR3 loop spans 13 amino acids. Germline lookup yields CDR1 GTSNPN and CDR2 SVGIG (reference sequence). CDR3 DNA: TGTGCCTGGAGTGTAGGGGAAGGGTACGAGCAGTGCTTC. This sequence encodes CAWSVGEGYEQCF.

The rearrangement uses TRBV15 and TRBJ2-1, with 8 bases lining up with TRBD2. This CDR3 is 17 amino acids long. After removal of 5 bases from V and 3 bases from J, the junction contained 12 bases not matched to a gene. In germline, CDR1 is LNHNV, CDR2 YYDKDF (reference sequence). The CDR3 region has the DNA TGTGCCACCAGCTCGGGACTAACGGGGGGGTTCTACAATGAGCAGTTCTTC. Translation: CATSSGLTGGFYNEQFF.

This clonotype was counted many times. The chain has TRBV28 and TRBJ1-1, with 10 positions matching TRBD1. Germline-derived CDR1 and CDR2 are MDHEN and SYDVKM. J gave up 3 bases and V 5 bases, and 6 bases lay outside the gene matches. The CDR3 sequence is 15 residues long. The CDR3 loop is CASSERQGAYTEAFF. The CDR3 DNA reads as TGTGCCAGCAGTGAGAGACAGGGGGCTTACACTGAAGCTTTCTTT.

Notes on this clonotype: A much larger clone is a single base away; this may be a read error. The rearrangement joins TRBV5-1 to TRBJ2-3; possibly TRBD2 for D (6 bases). CDR3 size: 15 residues. The germline CDR1 and CDR2 sequences are SGHRS and YFSETQ. Between the trimmed V and J ends, which lost 4 bases and 4 bases, there was a span of 16 bases. DNA for the CDR3: TGCGCCAGCAGCCGGGACTCCCGGGCCGCAGATACGCAGTATTTT. This encodes CASSRDSRAADTQYF.

This clonotype was found many times. The chain links TRBV24-1 to TRBJ2-4; 9 positions agree with TRBD1. Germline-derived CDR1 and CDR2 are KGHDR and SFDVKD. The CDR3 runs 11 residues. J lost 7 bases, V lost 9 bases, and 0 bases had no gene match. For the CDR3, the DNA is TGTGCCACCGGGACAGGGAACATTCAGTACTTC. Residues: CATGTGNIQYF.

On this clonotype itself: This could be a read error, since a much larger clone is one nucleotide away. The J gene is TRBJ2-3, the V gene TRBV2; TRBD1 matches at 8 bases. The CDR3 is 16 amino acids. Germline V gives CDR1 SNHLY, CDR2 FYNNEI. The CDR3 DNA follows: TGTGTCAGCAGCCCCTCGGCAGGGGGCCGCACAGATACGCAGTATTTT. Protein: CVSSPSAGGRTDTQYF. Together with reference TRBV2 and TRBJ2-3, the CDR3 gives the full variable domain: EPEVTQTPSHQVTQMGQEVILRCVPISNHLYFYWYRQILGQKVEFLVSFYNNEISEKSEIFDDQFSVERPDGSNFTLKIRSTKLEDSAMYFCVSSPSAGGRTDTQYFGPGTRLTVL.

This clonotype has just a few counts. With a much larger clone just one base away, this may be a read error. This sequence joins TRBV27 and TRBJ1-1; the D is unclear. Germline CDR1 reads MNHEY; CDR2 reads SMNVEV (reference sequence). The CDR3 length is 13 residues. The chain's CDR3 is CASSVGYGTGAFF. The CDR3 DNA follows: TGTGCCAGCTCGGTGGGCTATGGCACTGGAGCTTTCTTT.